A single sample is the source of the 4 T cell receptor beta chains below, sequenced in a study of blood T cell repertoires in COVID-19. Clones were read by immunoSEQ multiplex PCR, and TCRdb kept only the in-frame ones, dropping some. This sample has around 230,000 clones, with roughly 85% found just once. The specimen sequenced was peripheral blood. The source is an older woman with active or convalescent COVID-19.

This clone was recorded once. V gene TRBV29-1 combines with J gene TRBJ1-1; 8 bases are shared with TRBD1. The CDR3 contains 14 residues. Germline assignment: CDR1 SQVTM and CDR2 ANQGSEA. The trim removed 5 bases at V and 1 base at J, leaving 6 bases unmatched. The CDR3 sequence is CSVKRTGTNTEAFF. The CDR3, as DNA: TGCAGCGTTAAACGGACAGGGACGAACACTGAAGCTTTCTTT.

The chain recombines TRBV7-9 with TRBJ2-2; 8 positions agree with TRBD1. Germline CDR1 reads SEHNR; CDR2 reads FQNEAQ (reference sequence). This CDR3 is 15 amino acids long. V gave up 5 bases and J gave up 6 bases; unmatched junction bases: 8. The CDR3 DNA reads as TGTGCCAGCAGCGTCCAGGGGGCTGAAGCCGGGGAGCTGTTTTTT. This encodes CASSVQGAEAGELFF.

V gene TRBV5-1 combines with J gene TRBJ1-5; TRBD1 might be the D (6 bases). Trimming removed 4 bases at V and 3 bases at J, with 11 bases between. The CDR3 contains 14 residues. Germline assignment: CDR1 SGHRS and CDR2 YFSETQ. DNA of the CDR3: TGCGCCAGCAGCCTGGACAGTACCAATCAGCCCCAGCATTTT. Its translation: CASSLDSTNQPQHF. Complete variable domain (other parts from reference TRBV5-1 and TRBJ1-5): KAGVTQTPRYLIKTRGQQVTLSCSPISGHRSVSWYQQTPGQGLQFLFEYFSETQRNKGNFPGRFSGRQFSNSRSEMNVSTLELGDSALYLCASSLDSTNQPQHFGDGTRLSIL.

The V gene is TRBV24-1, the J gene TRBJ2-3; 7 bases line up with TRBD2. Unmatched junction bases numbered 4, after V lost 1 base and J lost 4 bases. Germline CDR1 and CDR2: KGHDR and SFDVKD. This CDR3 has 15 residues. The CDR3 sequence: CATSDFGGSSDTQYF. The CDR3 nucleotides are TGTGCCACCAGTGATTTCGGGGGGTCGTCAGATACGCAGTATTTT.